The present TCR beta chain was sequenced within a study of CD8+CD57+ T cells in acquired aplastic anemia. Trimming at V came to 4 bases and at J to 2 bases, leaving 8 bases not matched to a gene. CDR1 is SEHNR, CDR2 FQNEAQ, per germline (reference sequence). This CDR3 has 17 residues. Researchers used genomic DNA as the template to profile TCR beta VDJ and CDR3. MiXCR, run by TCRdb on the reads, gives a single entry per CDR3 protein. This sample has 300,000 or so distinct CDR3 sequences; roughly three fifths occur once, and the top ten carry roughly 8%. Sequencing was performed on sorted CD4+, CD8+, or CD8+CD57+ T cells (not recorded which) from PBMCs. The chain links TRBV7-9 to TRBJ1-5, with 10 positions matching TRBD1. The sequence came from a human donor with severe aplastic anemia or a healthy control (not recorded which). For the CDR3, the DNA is TGTGCCAGCAGCTCGCAGGACAGGGGGGGCGGCAATCAGCCCCAGCATTTT. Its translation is CASSSQDRGGGNQPQHF.